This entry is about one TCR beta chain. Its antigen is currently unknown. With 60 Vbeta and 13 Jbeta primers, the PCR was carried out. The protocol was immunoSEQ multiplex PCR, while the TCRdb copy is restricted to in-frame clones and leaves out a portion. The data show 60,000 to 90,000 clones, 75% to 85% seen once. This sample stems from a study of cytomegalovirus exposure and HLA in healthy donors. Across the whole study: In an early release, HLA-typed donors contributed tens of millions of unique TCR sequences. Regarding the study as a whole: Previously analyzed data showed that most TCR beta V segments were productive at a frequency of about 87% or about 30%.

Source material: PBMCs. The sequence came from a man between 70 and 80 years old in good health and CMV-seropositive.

DNA for the CDR3: TGTGCCAGCAGTCCGGGGACTACCTCCTACAATGAGCAGTTCTTC. This translates into CASSPGTTSYNEQFF. This sequence joins TRBV28 and TRBJ2-1, with 7 bases fitting TRBD2. The CDR3 spans 15 residues. V trimming: 5 bases; J trimming: 0 bases; junction bases outside the gene matches: 4. The germline V gene has CDR1 MDHEN and CDR2 SYDVKM. The entire variable domain, with the rest obtained from reference TRBV28 and TRBJ2-1, is as follows: DVKVTQSSRYLVKRTGEKVFLECVQDMDHENMFWYRQDPGLGLRLIYFSYDVKMKEKGDIPEGYSVSREKKERFSLILESASTNQTSMYLCASSPGTTSYNEQFFGPGTRLTVL.